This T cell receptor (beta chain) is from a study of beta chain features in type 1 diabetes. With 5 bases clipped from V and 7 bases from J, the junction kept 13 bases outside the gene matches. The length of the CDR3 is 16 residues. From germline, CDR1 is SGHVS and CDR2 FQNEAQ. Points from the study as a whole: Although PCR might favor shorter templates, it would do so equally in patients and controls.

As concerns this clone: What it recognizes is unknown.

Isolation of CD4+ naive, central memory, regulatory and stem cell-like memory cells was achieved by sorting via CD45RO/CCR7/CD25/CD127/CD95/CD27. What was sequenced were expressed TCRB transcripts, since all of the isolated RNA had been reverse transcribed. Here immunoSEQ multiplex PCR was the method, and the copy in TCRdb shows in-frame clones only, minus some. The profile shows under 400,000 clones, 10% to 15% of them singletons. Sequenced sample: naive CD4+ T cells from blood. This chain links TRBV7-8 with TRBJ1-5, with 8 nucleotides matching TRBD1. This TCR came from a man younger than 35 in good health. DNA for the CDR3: TGTGCCAGCAGCCTAAACCAGGGGGCCCTGAGACAGCCCCAGCATTTT. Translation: CASSLNQGALRQPQHF.